The rows below give T cell receptor beta chains drawn from one sample of a study of control samples from healthy donors and cancer patients. Generated by immunoSEQ multiplex PCR, the TCRdb table keeps only in-frame clones and is missing some. The table includes 130,000 or so clones, 70% to 90% detected once. The sample taken for sequencing was blood. These receptors all come from a man between 50 and 59 years old in good health. Each CDR3 is given with its conserved first and last residue. D genes are given only for firm matches. Size tells how often a clone was seen (once, few, many) or the class of an expanded clone, and some rows leave it out.

NA,TRBV19,TRBJ2-5,TRBD1,CASSDRTGWDQETQYF,TGTGCCAGTAGTGATCGGACAGGGTGGGATCAAGAGACCCAGTACTTC
NA,TRBV18,TRBJ2-6,NA,CASSQGTGSGANVLTF,TGTGCCAGCTCACAAGGGACGGGCTCTGGGGCCAACGTCCTGACTTTC
NA,TRBV19,TRBJ1-1,TRBD1,CASRTGGSEAFF,TGTGCCAGTAGGACAGGGGGCAGTGAAGCTTTCTTT
NA,TRBV18,TRBJ1-1,TRBD1,CASSRKTGGASTEAFF,TGTGCCAGCTCAAGGAAGACAGGGGGCGCGAGTACTGAAGCTTTCTTT
NA,TRBV7-2,TRBJ1-1,NA,CASSPQTAMNTEAFF,TGTGCCAGCAGCCCCCAGACAGCGATGAACACTGAAGCTTTCTTT
NA,TRBV11-2,TRBJ2-7,NA,CASRGFSGGGSYEQYF,TGTGCCAGCAGGGGTTTTAGCGGTGGGGGGTCCTACGAGCAGTACTTC
NA,TRBV19,TRBJ1-5,NA,CASSIGSAKYSNQPQHF,TGTGCCAGTAGTATCGGTTCAGCAAAGTATAGCAATCAGCCCCAGCATTTT
NA,TRBV7-6,TRBJ1-2,TRBD1,CASSSGTGFGYTF,TGTGCCAGCAGCTCCGGGACAGGGTTTGGCTACACCTTC
NA,TRBV7-9,TRBJ1-4,NA,CASRGGGQLNEKLFF,TGTGCCAGCCGGGGTGGCGGACAGCTTAATGAAAAACTGTTTTTT
NA,TRBV19,TRBJ2-3,TRBD1,CASSIAGTGTADTQYF,TGTGCCAGTAGTATAGCGGGGACAGGGACCGCAGATACGCAGTATTTT
NA,TRBV6-6,TRBJ2-2,NA,CASSSQMGELFF,TGTGCCAGCAGTTCACAGATGGGGGAGCTGTTTTTT
NA,TRBV5-1,TRBJ2-7,NA,CASRGSGASYEQYF,TGCGCCAGCAGGGGGAGCGGAGCCTCCTACGAGCAGTACTTC
NA,TRBV7-2,TRBJ1-2,NA,CATQLGGSRTNYGYTF,TGTGCCACCCAGCTCGGGGGCAGCAGAACTAACTATGGCTACACCTTC
NA,TRBV10-3,TRBJ2-1,NA,CAISEARGPQGEQFF,TGTGCCATCAGTGAGGCGCGGGGGCCCCAAGGGGAGCAGTTCTTC
once,TRBV9,TRBJ1-4,NA,CASSTEAGGRTNEKLFF,TGTGCCAGCAGCACCGAAGCCGGAGGGCGAACTAATGAAAAACTGTTTTTT
few,TRBV19,TRBJ1-1,NA,CASRANRVTEAFF,TGTGCCAGTAGGGCTAACAGGGTGACTGAAGCTTTCTTT
once,TRBV13,TRBJ2-5,TRBD2,CASSPYIGLAGSQETQYF,TGTGCCAGCAGCCCTTATATTGGACTAGCGGGGTCCCAAGAGACCCAGTACTTC
NA,TRBV19,TRBJ1-2,TRBD1,CASRKNTGTGPYGYTF,TGTGCCAGTAGGAAAAACACCGGGACAGGGCCCTATGGCTACACCTTC
NA,TRBV6-5,TRBJ2-2,NA,CASFTGSNTGELFF,TGTGCCAGCTTTACAGGTTCGAACACCGGGGAGCTGTTTTTT
NA,TRBV5-1,TRBJ2-7,NA,CASSPGQEGYEQYF,TGCGCCAGCAGCCCAGGACAGGAGGGGTACGAGCAGTACTTC
NA,TRBV6-1,TRBJ2-7,TRBD1,CASSDDGQGVTYEQYF,TGTGCCAGCAGTGACGATGGACAGGGGGTAACCTACGAGCAGTACTTC
NA,TRBV6-5,TRBJ1-1,TRBD1,CASSNGQGEAFF,TGTGCCAGCAGTAATGGACAGGGAGAAGCTTTCTTT
NA,TRBV19,TRBJ1-5,NA,CASSVQGYQPQHF,TGTGCCAGTAGTGTACAGGGTTATCAGCCCCAGCATTTT
NA,TRBV9,TRBJ1-2,NA,CASSGGTVYGYTF,TGTGCCAGCAGCGGAGGGACGGTCTATGGCTACACCTTC
NA,TRBV6-6,TRBJ1-2,NA,CASSSAQGNYYGYTF,TGTGCCAGCAGTTCAGCACAGGGAAACTACTATGGCTACACCTTC
once,TRBV9,TRBJ2-1,NA,CASSVSPRVPRNEQFF,TGTGCCAGCAGCGTCTCTCCCAGGGTCCCCAGGAATGAGCAGTTCTTC
NA,TRBV7-2,TRBJ2-3,TRBD2,CASSAGTSGGVDTQYF,TGTGCCAGCAGCGCCGGGACTAGCGGGGGAGTAGATACGCAGTATTTT
NA,TRBV19,TRBJ2-7,TRBD1,CASSSILMGQAHYEQYF,TGTGCCAGTAGTTCGATCCTTATGGGACAGGCCCACTACGAGCAGTACTTC
once,TRBV5-8,TRBJ2-7,TRBD2,CASSFGGAYEQYF,TGTGCCAGCAGCTTCGGGGGGGCTTACGAGCAGTACTTC
NA,TRBV29-1,TRBJ2-2,NA,CSGSPRVTGELFF,TGCAGCGGCTCTCCGAGGGTAACCGGGGAGCTGTTTTTT
many,TRBV10-2,TRBJ1-2,TRBD1,CATSGQGANYGYTF,TGCGCCACCTCAGGACAGGGTGCAAACTATGGCTACACCTTC
NA,TRBV5-1,TRBJ1-2,TRBD1,CASSLGPRDREYGYTF,TGCGCCAGCAGCTTGGGACCCCGGGACAGGGAGTATGGCTACACCTTC
NA,TRBV20-1,TRBJ2-2,TRBD1,CSASSAGGNTGELFF,TGCAGTGCTAGTAGCGCAGGGGGAAACACCGGGGAGCTGTTTTTT
NA,TRBV3-1/TRBV3-2,TRBJ2-3,NA,CASSQVPDTQYF,TGTGCCAGCAGCCAAGTTCCAGATACGCAGTATTTT
NA,TRBV5-6,TRBJ1-1,NA,CASSLVWKNTEAFF,TGTGCCAGCAGCTTGGTATGGAAGAACACTGAAGCTTTCTTT
NA,TRBV9,TRBJ1-3,NA,CASSVNENTIYF,TGTGCCAGCAGCGTAAATGAGAACACCATATATTTT
NA,TRBV27,TRBJ2-7,NA,CASSFLDSAHEQYF,TGTGCCAGCAGTTTCTTGGACAGCGCCCACGAGCAGTACTTC